This T cell receptor beta chain originates from a study of high-grade serous ovarian cancer treatment subgroups. Study-level information: On average, approximately 15,000 reads and 7,000 to 8,000 unique TCR beta rearrangements were obtained per sample. Study results and limitations: Spatial context was lost because tumors were sequenced in bulk. CDR1 and CDR2 were left unanalyzed; analyses focused on CDR3. Tumors within one patient showed repertoire similarity of about 0.11 to 0.79.

Only a few counts were recorded for this clone. Its specificity is not known. V dropped 2 bases and J dropped 4 bases, with 9 bases sitting between them. Germline V CDR1 and CDR2: SGHAT, FQNNGV. The CDR3 length is 14 residues. Method: immunoSEQ multiplex PCR; TCRdb's copy keeps in-frame clones and lacks some. The data contain approximately 5,000 clones, about three quarters of them singletons. Tumor samples were obtained before definitive surgery or chemotherapy. The clonotype comes from a human donor with high-grade serous ovarian cancer. Material for sequencing was tumor tissue. This chain links TRBV11-2 with TRBJ2-1; D unresolved. This CDR3 reads CASSLLEVYNEQFF. The CDR3 DNA reads as TGTGCCAGCAGCTTATTAGAGGTATACAATGAGCAGTTCTTC.